This T cell receptor (beta chain) appears in the sequencing data of a study of blood T cells in healthy people across ages. Study findings and constraints: The authors considered diversity estimates from one million T cells to be underestimates.

A note on this clonotype: Antigen unknown. The DNA is left out, because the CDR3 cannot be placed on it with certainty; the CDR3 is given as TCRdb lists it.

For the second PCR, which ran for roughly 6 to 12 cycles, a sample-barcoded 5' primer and a J-beta primer mix were used. Each CDR3 protein gets one entry after TCRdb re-called the 5' RACE reads with MiXCR. The sample has 1.5 million to 2 million distinct CDR3 sequences, around 35% seen once; the top ten hold around 11%. Every sample gave at least 5 micrograms of total RNA when it was extracted. Inclusive of both ends, the CDR3 amounts to 15 amino acids. The germline V gene has CDR1 DFQATT and CDR2 SNEGSKA (reference sequence). This sequence joins TRBV20-1 and TRBJ2-5; the tabulated D call, TRBD2, remains unverified against the DNA. The material sequenced was blood. The sequence was obtained from a woman in her 30s in good health. The CDR3 is CSALRASGRGETQYF.